These 2 T cell receptor beta chains share one sample of origin, sequenced in a study of blood T cell repertoires in COVID-19. Repertoires were generated with immunoSEQ multiplex PCR, while TCRdb's copy carries only in-frame clones and drops some. The sample has roughly 110,000 clones; roughly 90% are singletons. Input material: peripheral blood. All receptors come from an older woman who had recovered from COVID-19.

This chain joins TRBV30 and TRBJ1-2; 7 bases map to TRBD1. The V and J ends lost 3 bases and 7 bases, in that order; junction bases with no gene match: 11. Germline V gene sequence: CDR1 GTSNPN, CDR2 SVGIG (reference sequence). This CDR3 spans 14 amino acids. The CDR3 reads CAWSVGRGQVGYTF. DNA for the CDR3: TGTGCCTGGAGCGTCGGTAGGGGGCAGGTTGGCTACACCTTC.

This chain links TRBV27 with TRBJ2-1; 9 bases match TRBD2. This CDR3 spans 17 amino acids. CDR1 and CDR2 (germline): MNHEY, SMNVEV (reference sequence). V lost 2 bases and J lost 2; bases outside the gene matches: 7. CDR3 region: CASSLSRRGGTYNEQFF. CDR3 nucleotide sequence: TGTGCCAGCAGTTTAAGTCGGCGGGGGGGTACCTACAATGAGCAGTTCTTC.